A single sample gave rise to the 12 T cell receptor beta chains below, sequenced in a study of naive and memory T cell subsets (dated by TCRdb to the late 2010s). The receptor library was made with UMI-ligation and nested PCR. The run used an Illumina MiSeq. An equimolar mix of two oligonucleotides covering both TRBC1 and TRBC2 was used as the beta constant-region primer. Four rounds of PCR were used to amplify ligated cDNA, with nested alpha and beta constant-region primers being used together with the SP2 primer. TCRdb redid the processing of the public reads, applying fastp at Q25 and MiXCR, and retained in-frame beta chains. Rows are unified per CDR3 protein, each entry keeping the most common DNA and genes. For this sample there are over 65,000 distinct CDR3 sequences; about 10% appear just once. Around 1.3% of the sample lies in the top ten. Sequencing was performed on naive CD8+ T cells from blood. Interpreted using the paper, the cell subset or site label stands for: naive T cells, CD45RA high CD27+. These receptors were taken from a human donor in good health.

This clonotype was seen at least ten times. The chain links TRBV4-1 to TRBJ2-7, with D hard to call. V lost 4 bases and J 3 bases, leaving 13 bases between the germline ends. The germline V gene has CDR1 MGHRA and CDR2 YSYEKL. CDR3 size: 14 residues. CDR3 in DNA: TGCGCCAGCAGCCCCCACGTTGGTTTCTACGAGCAGTACTTC. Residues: CASSPHVGFYEQYF.

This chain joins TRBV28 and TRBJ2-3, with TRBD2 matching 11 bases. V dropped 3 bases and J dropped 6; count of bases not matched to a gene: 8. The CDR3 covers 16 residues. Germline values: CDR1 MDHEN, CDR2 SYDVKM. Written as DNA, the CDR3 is TGTGCCAGCAGTTTGATAGCGGGAGGGGTGCTGGATACGCAGTATTTT. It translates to CASSLIAGGVLDTQYF.

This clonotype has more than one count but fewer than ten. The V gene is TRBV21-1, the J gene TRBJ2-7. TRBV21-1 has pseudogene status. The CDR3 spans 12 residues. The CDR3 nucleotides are TGTGCCAGCAGCTACAGAGAGAACGAGCAGTACTTC. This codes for CASSYRENEQYF.

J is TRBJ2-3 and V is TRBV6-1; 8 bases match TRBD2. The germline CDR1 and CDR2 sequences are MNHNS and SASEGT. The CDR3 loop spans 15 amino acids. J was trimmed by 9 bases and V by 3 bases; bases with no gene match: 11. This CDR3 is CASSEESGRPWTQYF. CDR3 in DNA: TGTGCCAGCAGTGAGGAAAGCGGGAGACCGTGGACGCAGTATTTT.

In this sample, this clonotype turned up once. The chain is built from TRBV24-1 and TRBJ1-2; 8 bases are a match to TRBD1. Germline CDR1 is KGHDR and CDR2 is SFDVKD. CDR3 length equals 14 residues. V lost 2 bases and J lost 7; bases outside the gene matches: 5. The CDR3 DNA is TGTGCCACCAGTGATTCGGGACAGGAGGGTGGCTACACCTTC. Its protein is CATSDSGQEGGYTF.

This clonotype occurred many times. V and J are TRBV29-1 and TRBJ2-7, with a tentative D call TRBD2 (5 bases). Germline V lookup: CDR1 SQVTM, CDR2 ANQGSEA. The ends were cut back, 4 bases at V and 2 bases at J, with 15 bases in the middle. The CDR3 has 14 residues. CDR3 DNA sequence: TGCAGCGTTGGGGATAGCAGAGGGACCTACGAGCAGTACTTC. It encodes CSVGDSRGTYEQYF.

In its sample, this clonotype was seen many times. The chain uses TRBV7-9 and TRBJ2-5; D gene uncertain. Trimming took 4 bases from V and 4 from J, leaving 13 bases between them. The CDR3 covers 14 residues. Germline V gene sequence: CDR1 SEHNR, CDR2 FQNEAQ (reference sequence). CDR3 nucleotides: TGTGCCAGCAGCTCGACCCACCGACGAGAGACCCAGTACTTC. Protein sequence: CASSSTHRRETQYF. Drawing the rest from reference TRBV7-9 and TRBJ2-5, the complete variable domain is DTGVSQNPRHKITKRGQNVTFRCDPISEHNRLYWYRQTLGQGPEFLTYFQNEAQLEKSRLLSDRFSAERPKGSFSTLEIQRTEQGDSAMYLCASSSTHRRETQYFGPGTRLLVL.

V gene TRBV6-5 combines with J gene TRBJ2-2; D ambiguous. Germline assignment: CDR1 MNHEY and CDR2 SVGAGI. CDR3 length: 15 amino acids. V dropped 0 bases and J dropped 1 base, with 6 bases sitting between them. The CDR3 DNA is TGTGCCAGCAGTTACTCGGGAAGGAACACCGGGGAGCTGTTTTTT. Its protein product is CASSYSGRNTGELFF.

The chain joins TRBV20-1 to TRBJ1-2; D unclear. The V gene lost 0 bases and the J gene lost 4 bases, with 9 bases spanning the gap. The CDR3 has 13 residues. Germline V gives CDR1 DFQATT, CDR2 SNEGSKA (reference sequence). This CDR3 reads CSARDPGSYGYTF. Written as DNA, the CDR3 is TGCAGTGCTAGAGATCCGGGGAGCTATGGCTACACCTTC.

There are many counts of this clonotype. CDR3 in amino acids: CSARVLGRAEAFF. CDR3 bases: TGCAGTGCTAGGGTTTTAGGGAGGGCTGAAGCTTTCTTT. J is TRBJ1-1 and V is TRBV20-1; D is uncertain. The ends were cut back, 3 bases at V and 6 bases at J, with 14 bases in the middle. The CDR3 runs 13 residues. Germline V lookup: CDR1 DFQATT, CDR2 SNEGSKA (reference sequence).

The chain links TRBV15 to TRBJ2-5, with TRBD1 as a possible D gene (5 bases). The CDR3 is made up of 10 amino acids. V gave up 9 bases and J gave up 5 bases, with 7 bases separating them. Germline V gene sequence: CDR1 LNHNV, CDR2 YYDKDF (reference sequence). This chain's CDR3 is CATKGETQYF. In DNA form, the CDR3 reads TGTGCCACGAAGGGGGAGACCCAGTACTTC.

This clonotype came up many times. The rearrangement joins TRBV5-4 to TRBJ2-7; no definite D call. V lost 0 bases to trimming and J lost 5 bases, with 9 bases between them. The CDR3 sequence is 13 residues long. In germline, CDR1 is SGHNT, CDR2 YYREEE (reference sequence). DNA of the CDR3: TGTGCCAGCAGCTTGGCCACAGTTAACGAGCAGTACTTC. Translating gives CASSLATVNEQYF.